The text below deals with one T cell receptor beta chain. The antigen is unknown. This sample was taken from a study of graft-versus-host responses after intestinal transplantation. As for the study in general: Transplants were multivisceral, liver-intestinal, or isolated intestinal. For 2 to 4 years after anti-thymocyte globulin induction, all recipients took tacrolimus and steroids.

The CDR3 is 17 amino acids. CDR1 is SGHDN and CDR2 is FVKESK in the germline V gene. Unmatched junction bases numbered 7, after V lost 2 bases and J lost 1 base. The protocol was immunoSEQ multiplex PCR, while the TCRdb copy is restricted to in-frame clones and leaves out a portion. The profile shows more than 80,000 clones, roughly four fifths of them singletons. The sample here was unstimulated CD8+ T cells sorted from spleen or lymph node cells, taken before intestinal transplant. This chain links TRBV14 with TRBJ2-7; 11 nucleotides line up with TRBD1. This sequence originates from a human donor who received an intestinal transplant. CDR3 sequence: CASSQLPGQGESYEQYF. The DNA for the CDR3 is TGTGCCAGCAGCCAACTTCCGGGACAGGGGGAGTCCTACGAGCAGTACTTC. Together with reference TRBV14 and TRBJ2-7, the CDR3 gives the full variable domain: EAGVTQFPSHSVIEKGQTVTLRCDPISGHDNLYWYRRVMGKEIKFLLHFVKESKQDESGMPNNRFLAERTGGTYSTLKVQPAELEDSGVYFCASSQLPGQGESYEQYFGPGTRLTVT.